The entry below gives a single TCR beta chain sequence along with its context. Its specificity is unknown. This record comes from a study of OX40 agonist ivuxolimab in advanced cancers. About the research overall: Enrolled patients in dose escalation had cancers that were hepatocellular carcinoma, melanoma, renal cell or head and neck cancer. Study-wide results and caveats: Expanded peripheral T cell antigen specificity was not determined.

V was clipped by 6 bases and J by 1 base; unmatched bases: 8. CDR1 and CDR2 (germline): LNHDA, SQIVND (reference sequence). This CDR3 has 17 amino acids. Produced via immunoSEQ multiplex PCR; TCRdb's table is partial and in-frame only. The sample lists about 77,000 clones, over 85% occurring once. The sequence derives from an adult with an advanced solid tumor such as melanoma, head and neck, liver or kidney cancer. Here the sequenced sample was CD4+ or CD8+ T cells sorted from blood, taken in a trial of the OX40 agonist ivuxolimab. The gene calls are TRBV19 and TRBJ1-4; 10 positions match TRBD1. The CDR3 coding sequence is TGTGCCAGTAGCTTGAGGGGACAGGGGATAACTAATGAAAAACTGTTTTTT. Its translation: CASSLRGQGITNEKLFF.